The rows below give T cell receptor beta chains drawn from one sample of a study of glioma-infiltrating T cells. TCRdb itself ran the multiplex PCR reads through MiXCR, one entry per CDR3 protein. The repertoire holds some 100,000 distinct CDR3 sequences, with less than 30% as singletons. Sequenced material: glioma tissue, nonneoplastic brain tissue, or PBMCs (not recorded which). The receptors shown here come from a human donor with low-grade glioma or glioblastoma, undergoing nonglioma brain surgery, or in good health (not recorded which). Both conserved end residues are part of each CDR3. Fields, in order: CDR3 DNA, CDR3 protein, clone size, V gene, D gene, J gene. A D gene is named only where the DNA matches it firmly. Only part of the rows carry a size: once, few, many, or a class if the clone is expanded.

TGCAGTGCTAGAGGGACAGGGCCCGGGACCCAGTACTTC,CSARGTGPGTQYF,many,TRBV20-1,TRBD1,TRBJ2-5
TGCGCCAGCAGCCGAACCAGGGGGTCGTACACTGAAGCTTTCTTT,CASSRTRGSYTEAFF,many,TRBV5-1,TRBD1,TRBJ1-1
TGTGCCAGCAGAGTGACCAACACTGAAGCTTTCTTT,CASRVTNTEAFF,-,TRBV6-2/TRBV6-3,-,TRBJ1-1
TGCGCCAGCAGCTACGGGGGGACTGAAGCTTTCTTT,CASSYGGTEAFF,-,TRBV5-1,-,TRBJ1-1
TGCAGTGCTCGAGGGAACGCCGGGGAGCTGTTTTTT,CSARGNAGELFF,many,TRBV20-1,-,TRBJ2-2
TGTGCCAGCAGGCAAATGGGGCAGGGCGATAATTCACCCCTCCACTTT,CASRQMGQGDNSPLHF,many,TRBV5-4,-,TRBJ1-6
TGTGCCAGCAGTTTTTCGGCCACCAGCAATCAGCCCCAGCATTTT,CASSFSATSNQPQHF,many,TRBV27,-,TRBJ1-5
TGTGCCACCGAGCGGACAGGGCATGGTGAAAAACTGTTTTTT,CATERTGHGEKLFF,many,TRBV15,TRBD1,TRBJ1-4
TGTGCCAGCAGGCTGACAGGGGTTAATCAGCCCCAGCATTTT,CASRLTGVNQPQHF,few,TRBV6-5,TRBD1,TRBJ1-5
TGTGCCAGTAAAGACAGACTATTCCTCCACTTT,CASKDRLFLHF,many,TRBV19,-,TRBJ1-6
TGCAGTGCTCGCCGCATGGGCACTGAAGCTTTCTTT,CSARRMGTEAFF,many,TRBV20-1,-,TRBJ1-1
TGTGCCAGCAGCCAAGTTTCCGGCGGGGAGCTGTTTTTT,CASSQVSGGELFF,-,TRBV3-1,-,TRBJ2-2
TGTGCCAGCACCGAAAAGGGTCAGGGCCTTCAGCCCCAGCATTTT,CASTEKGQGLQPQHF,-,TRBV7-6,-,TRBJ1-5
TGTGCCAGCAGTTGGCCCAGGAGAGAAAAAGAGACCCAGTACTTC,CASSWPRREKETQYF,many,TRBV28,-,TRBJ2-5
TGCAGTGCTAGACCCTACCTGACTAGCGGGAGCGGGAATGAGCAGTTCTTC,CSARPYLTSGSGNEQFF,many,TRBV20-1,TRBD2,TRBJ2-1
TGTGCCAGCAGCTTGAAAGCGGGAGGAACCTACGAGCAGTACTTC,CASSLKAGGTYEQYF,few,TRBV5-8,TRBD2,TRBJ2-7
TGTGCCAGCAGGCCGGGACACCTAAACACCGGGGAGCTGTTTTTT,CASRPGHLNTGELFF,many,TRBV6-1,-,TRBJ2-2
TGTGCCAGCAGAGTTACGGGACAGGGGGCGAGTGGCTACACCTTC,CASRVTGQGASGYTF,many,TRBV28,TRBD1,TRBJ1-2
TGTGCCAGCAGTTCACGGGACTCATCCTACGAGCAGTACTTC,CASSSRDSSYEQYF,-,TRBV12-3/TRBV12-4,-,TRBJ2-7
TGTGCCAGCAGCTTAGGGACTAGCTCGTCGAGTTCGAGTGGGCAGTTCTTC,CASSLGTSSSSSSGQFF,many,TRBV7-2,TRBD2,TRBJ2-1
TGCGCCAGCCGAAAAGGGTCCCAAGAGACCCAGTACTTC,CASRKGSQETQYF,-,TRBV5-1,-,TRBJ2-5
TGCAGTGCCCCCAGGACTAGCGGGCACTTAAGGGCCTACAATGAGCAGTTCTTC,CSAPRTSGHLRAYNEQFF,many,TRBV20-1,TRBD2,TRBJ2-1
TGCACGAAGGGCCGTTATAGCAATCAGACCAAGCATTTT,CTKGRYSNQTKHF,-,TRBV20-1,-,TRBJ1-5
TGTGCCAGCAGTTCTAGGGGGGGAGGAAACACCATATATTTT,CASSSRGGGNTIYF,many,TRBV7-2,-,TRBJ1-3
TGTGCCAGCAGTCGCCTAGCGGGAGGCTACGAGCAGTACTTC,CASSRLAGGYEQYF,many,TRBV6-2/TRBV6-3,TRBD2,TRBJ2-7
TGTGCCAGCAATCCGGTAGCGGGAGGTAATGAGCAGTTCTTC,CASNPVAGGNEQFF,once,TRBV6-2/TRBV6-3,TRBD2,TRBJ2-1
TGTGCCAGCAGCCCCCGAGGGGGGGCAGATACGCAGTATTTT,CASSPRGGADTQYF,many,TRBV5-4,-,TRBJ2-3
TGCAGCGCCCCGGGACAGGGAGCGAACGAGCAGTACTTC,CSAPGQGANEQYF,many,TRBV29-1,TRBD1,TRBJ2-7
TGTGCCAGCAGCAACAGGGCTATGAATTCACCCCTCCACTTT,CASSNRAMNSPLHF,many,TRBV5-4,-,TRBJ1-6
TGCAGTGCTAGAGCAGTGGACCTTTACGAGCAGTACTTC,CSARAVDLYEQYF,many,TRBV20-1,-,TRBJ2-7
TGTGCCAGCAGCTCCCCGGGACAGATCGGTTCACCCCTCCACTTT,CASSSPGQIGSPLHF,many,TRBV5-4,TRBD1,TRBJ1-6
TGTGCCAGCAGTCGGGGACAGCAAGAGACCCAGCATTTT,CASSRGQQETQHF,-,TRBV6-1,TRBD1,TRBJ1-5
TGCGCCAGCAGCTTGGCGGACAGAGCGATCTATGGCTACACCTTC,CASSLADRAIYGYTF,few,TRBV5-1,-,TRBJ1-2